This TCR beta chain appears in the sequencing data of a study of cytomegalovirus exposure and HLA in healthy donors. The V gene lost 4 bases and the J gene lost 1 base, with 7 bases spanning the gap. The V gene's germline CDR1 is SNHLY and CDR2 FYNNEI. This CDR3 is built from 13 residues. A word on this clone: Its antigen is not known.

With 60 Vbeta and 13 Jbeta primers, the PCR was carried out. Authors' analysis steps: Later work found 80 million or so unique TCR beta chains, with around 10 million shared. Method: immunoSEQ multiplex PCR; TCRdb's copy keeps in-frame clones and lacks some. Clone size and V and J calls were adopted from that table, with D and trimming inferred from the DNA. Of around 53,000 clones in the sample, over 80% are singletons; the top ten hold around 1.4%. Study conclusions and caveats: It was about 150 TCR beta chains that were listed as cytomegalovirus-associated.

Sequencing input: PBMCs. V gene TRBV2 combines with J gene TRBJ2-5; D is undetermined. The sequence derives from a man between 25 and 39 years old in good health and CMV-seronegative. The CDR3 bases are TGTGCCAGCAGTGGACAACGCCAAGAGACCCAGTACTTC. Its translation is CASSGQRQETQYF.